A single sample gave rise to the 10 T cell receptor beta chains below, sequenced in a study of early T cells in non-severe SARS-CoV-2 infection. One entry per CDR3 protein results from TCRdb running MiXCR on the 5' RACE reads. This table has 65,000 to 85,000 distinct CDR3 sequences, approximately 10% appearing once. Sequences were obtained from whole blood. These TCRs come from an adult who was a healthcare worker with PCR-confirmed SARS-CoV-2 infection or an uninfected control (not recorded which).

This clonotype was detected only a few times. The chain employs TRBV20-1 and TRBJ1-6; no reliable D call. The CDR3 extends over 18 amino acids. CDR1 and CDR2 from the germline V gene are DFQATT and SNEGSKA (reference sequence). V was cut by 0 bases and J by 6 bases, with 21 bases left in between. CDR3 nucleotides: TGCAGTGCTAGAGATGAGAGGAGTAGTCGGTATGCTAATTCACCCCTCCACTTT. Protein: CSARDERSSRYANSPLHF.

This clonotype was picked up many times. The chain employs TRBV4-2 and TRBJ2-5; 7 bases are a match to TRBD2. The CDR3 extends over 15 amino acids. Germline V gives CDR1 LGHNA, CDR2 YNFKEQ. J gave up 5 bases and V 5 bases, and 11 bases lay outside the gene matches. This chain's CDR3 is CASSGGEGRLETQYF. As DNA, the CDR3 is TGTGCCAGCAGCGGGGGGGAAGGGAGATTGGAGACCCAGTACTTC.

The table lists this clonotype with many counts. In DNA form, the CDR3 reads TGTGCCAGCGCCCCCGGGGGAAGAAATTCACCCCTCCACTTT. Translating gives CASAPGGRNSPLHF. The chain combines TRBV27 with TRBJ1-6, with D possibly being TRBD1 (5 bases). CDR3 length: 14 residues. Germline V gives CDR1 MNHEY, CDR2 SMNVEV (reference sequence). Trimming pared 8 bases from V and 7 bases from J, leaving 15 bases between.

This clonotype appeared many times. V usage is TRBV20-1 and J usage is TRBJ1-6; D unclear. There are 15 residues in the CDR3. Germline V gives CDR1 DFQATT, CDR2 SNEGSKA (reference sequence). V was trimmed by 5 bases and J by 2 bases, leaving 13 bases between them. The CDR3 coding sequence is TGCAGTGCTCATTCGGCAGGTCCCTATAATTCACCCCTCCACTTT. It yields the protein CSAHSAGPYNSPLHF.

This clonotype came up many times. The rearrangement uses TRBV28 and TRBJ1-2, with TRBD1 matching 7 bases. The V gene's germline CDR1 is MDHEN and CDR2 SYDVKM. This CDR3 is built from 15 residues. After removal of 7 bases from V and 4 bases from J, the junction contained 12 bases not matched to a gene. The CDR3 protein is CASTPGTALRYGYTF. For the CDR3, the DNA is TGTGCCAGCACCCCTGGGACAGCTCTCCGCTATGGCTACACCTTC.

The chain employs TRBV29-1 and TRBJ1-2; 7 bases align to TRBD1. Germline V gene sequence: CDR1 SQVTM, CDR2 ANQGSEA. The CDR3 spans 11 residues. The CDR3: CSTGDSYGYTF. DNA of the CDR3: TGCAGTACTGGGGACAGCTATGGCTACACCTTC.

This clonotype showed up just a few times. DNA for the CDR3: TGTGCCAGCAGTGATCGAAGTGATAACTATGGCTACACCTTC. Amino acid sequence: CASSDRSDNYGYTF. The chain has TRBV6-1 and TRBJ1-2; D remains unclear. The ends were cut back, 3 bases at V and 1 base at J, with 9 bases in the middle. CDR1 is MNHNS, CDR2 SASEGT, per germline. The CDR3 length is 14 residues.

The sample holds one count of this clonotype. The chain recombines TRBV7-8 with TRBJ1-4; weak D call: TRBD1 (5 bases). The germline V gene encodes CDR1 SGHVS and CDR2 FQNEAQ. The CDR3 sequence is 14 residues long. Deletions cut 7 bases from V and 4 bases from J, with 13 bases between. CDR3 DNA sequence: TGTGCCAGCACCCCGGGACCGATTAATGAAAAACTGTTTTTT. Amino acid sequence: CASTPGPINEKLFF.

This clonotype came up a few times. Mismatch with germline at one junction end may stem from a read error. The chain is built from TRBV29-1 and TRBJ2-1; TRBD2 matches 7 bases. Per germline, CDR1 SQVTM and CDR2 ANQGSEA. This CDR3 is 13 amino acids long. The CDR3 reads CSVKSSGYDEQFF. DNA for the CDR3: TGCAGCGTTAAGTCTAGCGGCTACGATGAGCAGTTCTTC.

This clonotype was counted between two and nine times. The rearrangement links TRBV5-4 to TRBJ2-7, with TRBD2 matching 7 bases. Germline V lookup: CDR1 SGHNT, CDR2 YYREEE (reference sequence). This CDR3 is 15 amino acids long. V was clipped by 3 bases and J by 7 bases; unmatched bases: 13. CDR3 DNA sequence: TGTGCCAGCAGCTCTCCTCTAGCGGCCCCTAGGGAGCAGTACTTC. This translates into CASSSPLAAPREQYF.